A single sample gave rise to the 30 T cell receptor beta chains below, sequenced in a study of human T cells and chemical hapten exposure. TCRdb independently ran MiXCR on the RACE reads; one entry per CDR3 protein. Of 150,000 to 200,000 distinct CDR3 sequences listed, approximately 15% are singletons. Sample time point: patch test 1, 2 weeks after DPC sensitization. The treatment was: therapeutic diphenylcyclopropenone sensitization with weekly scalp DPC. The source material was whole blood, sampled in connection with sensitization to the hapten diphenylcyclopropenone (DPC). Receptors were obtained from a woman aged 30 to 39 with alopecia areata. Some clones in this sample may be carry-over from other donors' samples.

This clonotype was counted at least ten times. The chain is built from TRBV7-9 and TRBJ1-4; D not certain. V was clipped by 0 bases and J by 5 bases, with 13 bases between them. CDR1 is SEHNR, CDR2 FQNEAQ, per germline (reference sequence). The CDR3 consists of 16 residues. The CDR3 region is CASSLAQPGSNEKLFF. The CDR3 DNA sequence: TGTGCCAGCAGCTTAGCGCAACCGGGCTCGAATGAAAAACTGTTTTTT.

This rearrangement joins TRBV5-1 to TRBJ2-7; TRBD2 aligns across 7 bases. Germline-derived CDR1 and CDR2 are SGHRS and YFSETQ. The CDR3 length is 14 residues. After removal of 7 bases from V and 2 bases from J, the junction contained 9 bases not matched to a gene. CDR3 loop: CASGPGLPTYEQYF. CDR3 DNA: TGCGCCAGCGGTCCGGGACTACCGACCTACGAGCAGTACTTC.

The V and J genes are TRBV7-6 and TRBJ2-1; D is possibly TRBD1 (5 bases). The CDR3 loop spans 15 amino acids. Trimming cost V 5 bases and J 0 bases, with 11 bases left between them. Germline V lookup: CDR1 SGHVS, CDR2 FNYEAQ. CDR3: CASSPQVSSYNEQFF. The CDR3 DNA reads as TGTGCCAGCAGCCCACAGGTTAGCTCCTACAATGAGCAGTTCTTC.

With regard to this clonotype: Because the CDR3 is missing its conserved closing phenylalanine or tryptophan, this is likely a read error. It is unclear where the CDR3 begins or ends on the DNA, so no DNA is shown, and the CDR3 is as TCRdb lists it. The chain employs TRBV27 and TRBJ1-2; TRBD1 is taken as the D call from the table, unchecked against the DNA. Germline V gives CDR1 MNHEY, CDR2 SMNVEV (reference sequence). The CDR3 length equals 13 residues, ends included. The CDR3 here is CASSLSAVGTVSL.

This clonotype appeared many times. The chain is built from TRBV30 and TRBJ2-1; D gene unclear. CDR3 length: 11 residues. The V gene's germline CDR1 is GTSNPN and CDR2 SVGIG (reference sequence). V lost 3 bases and J lost 13, with 13 bases in between. The CDR3 nucleotides read TGTGCCTGGAGCTGGCAAGGAAGCCAGTTCTTC. This gives the protein CAWSWQGSQFF. Together with reference TRBV30 and TRBJ2-1, the CDR3 gives the full variable domain: SQTIHQWPATLVQPVGSPLSLECTVEGTSNPNLYWYRQAAGRGLQLLFYSVGIGQISSEVPQNLSASRPQDRQFILSSKKLLLSDSGFYLCAWSWQGSQFFGPGTRLTVL.

In its sample, this clonotype was seen many times. The rearrangement joins TRBV20-1 to TRBJ1-4; TRBD1 aligns across 9 bases. Losses at the gene ends were 2 bases for V and 8 bases for J; bases not matched to a gene: 6. The germline V gene has CDR1 DFQATT and CDR2 SNEGSKA (reference sequence). The CDR3 is made up of 14 amino acids. In nucleotides, the CDR3 is TGCAGTGCTAGACCCGGGACAGGGCTAGAAAAACTGTTTTTT. Residues: CSARPGTGLEKLFF.

CDR3 protein: CASRRDSYEQYF. The CDR3 DNA sequence: TGTGCCAGCAGACGGGACAGCTACGAGCAGTACTTC. The J gene is TRBJ2-7, the V gene TRBV7-9; 7 bases are shared with TRBD1. The J segment lost 3 bases and the V segment lost 6 bases, leaving 2 bases of the junction unmatched. Germline lookup yields CDR1 SEHNR and CDR2 FQNEAQ (reference sequence). The CDR3 is made up of 12 amino acids.

The table lists this clonotype with many counts. The V and J genes are TRBV6-2 or TRBV6-3 and TRBJ1-3; D is undetermined. CDR1 MNHEY and CDR2 SVGEGT come from the germline V gene. The V gene lost 6 bases and the J gene lost 0 bases, with 9 bases spanning the gap. The CDR3 sequence is 14 residues long. The CDR3 region is CASSDTYSGNTIYF. CDR3 nucleotide sequence: TGTGCCAGCAGCGACACATACTCTGGAAACACCATATATTTT.

As to this clonotype: A much larger clone lies a single base off, so this may be a read error. This chain's CDR3 is CASSPVTGGINEQFF. The CDR3 DNA sequence: TGTGCCAGCTCACCAGTGACAGGGGGGATCAATGAGCAGTTCTTC. V usage is TRBV18 and J usage is TRBJ2-1, with 9 bases that match TRBD1. The CDR3 contains 15 residues. Per the germline V gene, CDR1 is KGHSH and CDR2 is LQKENI. The junction had 5 bases not matched to a gene; V was cut back by 2 bases and J by 6 bases.

A few counts support this clonotype. The rearrangement links TRBV7-9 to TRBJ2-2; D uncertain. The V end was cut by 6 bases, the J end by 6 bases, with 2 bases between. Per the germline V gene, CDR1 is SEHNR and CDR2 is FQNEAQ (reference sequence). This CDR3 region has 10 residues. The CDR3 sequence: CASRAGELFF. The CDR3 coding sequence is TGTGCCAGCAGGGCCGGGGAGCTGTTTTTT.

This clonotype was observed at least ten times. The rearrangement joins TRBV10-3 to TRBJ1-5, with 8 bases that match TRBD1. Germline lookup yields CDR1 ENHRY and CDR2 SYGVKD. J was trimmed by 0 bases and V by 0 bases; bases with no gene match: 1. The CDR3 is made up of 16 amino acids. The DNA of the CDR3 is TGTGCCATCAGTGAGTCTGGGACAGGTAGCAATCAGCCCCAGCATTTT. Amino acids: CAISESGTGSNQPQHF.

This clonotype was recorded a few times. The V call is TRBV7-2, the J call TRBJ2-7, with D perhaps TRBD2 (5 bases). The germline V gene encodes CDR1 SGHTA and CDR2 FQGNSA. This CDR3 is built from 14 residues. The ends were cut back, 0 bases at V and 6 bases at J, with 12 bases in the middle. The CDR3 here is CASSLAAARGEQYF. The CDR3 DNA follows: TGTGCCAGCAGCTTAGCGGCGGCTCGGGGCGAGCAGTACTTC.

This clonotype was seen a handful of times. The chain's CDR3 is CSVDWGTRAETQYF. The DNA of the CDR3 is TGCAGCGTTGATTGGGGGACTCGGGCAGAGACCCAGTACTTC. The V call is TRBV29-1, the J call TRBJ2-5; D might be TRBD2 (6 bases). Trimming removed 3 bases from V and 4 bases from J, with 15 bases in between. Germline lookup yields CDR1 SQVTM and CDR2 ANQGSEA. The CDR3 runs 14 residues.

The table lists this clonotype with a few counts. The chain couples TRBV19 to TRBJ1-5; D might be TRBD1 (6 bases). Trimming took 1 base from V and 2 from J, leaving 9 bases between them. The CDR3 contains 15 residues. Per germline, CDR1 LNHDA and CDR2 SQIVND (reference sequence). The CDR3 bases are TGTGCCAGTAGTATAGTATCAGGGGGCAATCAGCCCCAGCATTTT. Its translation is CASSIVSGGNQPQHF.

This clonotype was counted many times. V usage is TRBV11-2 and J usage is TRBJ1-5; D remains unclear. Trimming cost V 3 bases and J 2 bases, with 5 bases left between them. Germline lookup yields CDR1 SGHAT and CDR2 FQNNGV. This CDR3 contains 13 residues. For the CDR3, the DNA is TGTGCCAGCAGCTTGAAGGGCAATCAGCCCCAGCATTTT. It yields the protein CASSLKGNQPQHF.

This clonotype was counted between two and nine times. The V and J genes are TRBV9 and TRBJ2-4, with a possible D match to TRBD1 (5 bases). With 3 bases removed from V and 1 base from J, the gap between germline ends came to 14 bases. Germline values: CDR1 SGDLS, CDR2 YYNGEE. This CDR3 is built from 16 residues. The CDR3: CASSADAPGAKNIQYF. The CDR3 nucleotides are TGTGCCAGCAGCGCTGACGCCCCAGGGGCCAAAAACATTCAGTACTTC.

The chain recombines TRBV6-1 with TRBJ2-1; 11 positions match TRBD2. The CDR3 contains 15 residues. V shed 6 bases and J 7 bases; nucleotides not matched to a gene: 8. Germline CDR1 and CDR2: MNHNS and SASEGT. CDR3 nucleotide sequence: TGTGCCAGCAGAATTAGCGGGGGGGCAGGGAATGAGCAGTTCTTC. As protein: CASRISGGAGNEQFF.

This clonotype was picked up many times. The chain is built from TRBV19 and TRBJ1-1; 8 bases agree with TRBD1. The CDR3 totals 12 residues. Unmatched junction bases numbered 1, after V lost 6 bases and J lost 4 bases. Germline values: CDR1 LNHDA, CDR2 SQIVND (reference sequence). The CDR3, as DNA: TGTGCCAGTAGAACAGGGGGCACTGAAGCTTTCTTT. As protein: CASRTGGTEAFF.

V is TRBV12-3 or TRBV12-4 and J is TRBJ2-7, with D unclear. Trimming removed 7 bases from V and 2 bases from J, with 9 bases in between. The CDR3 is 12 amino acids. The chain's CDR3 is CASNSSPYEQYF. Written as DNA, the CDR3 is TGTGCCAGCAATTCGAGCCCCTACGAGCAGTACTTC.

This clonotype was observed a few times. This chain links TRBV4-3 with TRBJ2-3, with TRBD1 identical over 9 bases. The CDR3 has 17 amino acids. In germline, CDR1 is LGHNA, CDR2 YSLEER. V lost 3 bases and J lost 8; bases outside the gene matches: 15. Here the CDR3 reads CASSQAPGTGRRPTQYF. The CDR3 DNA reads as TGCGCCAGCAGCCAGGCACCTGGGACAGGGAGACGGCCTACGCAGTATTTT.

J is TRBJ1-5 and V is TRBV19, with TRBD1 matching over 8 bases. Germline CDR1 and CDR2: LNHDA and SQIVND (reference sequence). There are 16 residues in the CDR3. J was trimmed by 3 bases and V by 3 bases; bases with no gene match: 7. This CDR3 is CASSILGQGLNQPQHF. The CDR3 DNA follows: TGTGCCAGTAGTATCCTCGGACAGGGCCTCAATCAGCCCCAGCATTTT.

This clonotype was observed many times. The chain has TRBV7-2 and TRBJ2-1; D is undetermined. CDR3 length: 14 amino acids. Per the germline V gene, CDR1 is SGHTA and CDR2 is FQGNSA. Trimming shortened V by 5 bases and J by 2 bases, and 10 bases separated the two germline ends. CDR3 region: CASSPSSTYNEQFF. CDR3 nucleotides: TGTGCCAGCAGCCCTTCGAGCACCTACAATGAGCAGTTCTTC.

The gene calls are TRBV12-3 or TRBV12-4 and TRBJ1-1; maybe TRBD1 (6 bases). This CDR3 has 14 residues. Trimming left V 8 bases short and J 0 bases short, with 13 bases between. CDR3 region: CASGGQSMNTEAFF. The CDR3 DNA follows: TGTGCCAGCGGTGGACAGTCGATGAACACTGAAGCTTTCTTT.

The chain joins TRBV7-9 to TRBJ1-5; D uncertain. The CDR3 runs 12 residues. In germline, CDR1 is SEHNR, CDR2 FQNEAQ (reference sequence). V was pared by 3 bases and J by 8 bases, with 8 bases between. CDR3 in DNA: TGTGCCAGCAGCTTCACTGGAGAGCCCCAGCATTTT. The encoded protein is CASSFTGEPQHF.

The rearrangement links TRBV28 to TRBJ2-7; 7 bases agree with TRBD2. The V and J ends lost 8 bases and 5 bases, in that order; junction bases with no gene match: 6. The germline CDR1 and CDR2 sequences are MDHEN and SYDVKM. CDR3 length: 12 amino acids. The CDR3 coding sequence is TGTGCCAGCGTGGCGGGAGCTCACGAGCAGTACTTC. Protein sequence: CASVAGAHEQYF.

In this sample, this clonotype turned up many times. V usage is TRBV6-6 and J usage is TRBJ2-5; TRBD2 matches 8 bases. CDR3 length: 17 residues. V shed 8 bases and J 4 bases; nucleotides not matched to a gene: 18. Germline values: CDR1 MNHNY, CDR2 SVGAGI (reference sequence). The CDR3 coding sequence is TGTGCCAGCCGTCCGGCGGGGTCCACTAGCGGTGTAGAGACCCAGTACTTC. Translation gives CASRPAGSTSGVETQYF.

This clonotype was picked up a small number of times. CDR3 DNA sequence: TGTGCCACCAGCAGAGGGACAGGGGACACCGGGGAGCTGTTTTTT. Translating it yields CATSRGTGDTGELFF. The chain is built from TRBV15 and TRBJ2-2; the match to TRBD1 covers 9 bases. Germline V gene data show CDR1 as LNHNV and CDR2 as YYDKDF (reference sequence). V trimming: 1 base; J trimming: 3 bases; junction bases outside the gene matches: 0. The CDR3 covers 15 residues.

Only one count was recorded for this clonotype. V gene TRBV29-1 combines with J gene TRBJ1-1; tentative D call: TRBD1 (5 bases). In germline, CDR1 is SQVTM, CDR2 ANQGSEA. The CDR3 is 13 amino acids. V shed 7 bases and J shed 0 bases, with 12 bases lying between them. Here the CDR3 reads CSGTGTLNTEAFF. Here the CDR3 DNA reads TGCAGCGGGACCGGGACGTTGAACACTGAAGCTTTCTTT.

V is TRBV5-1 and J is TRBJ1-2; D is unclear. The CDR3 has 11 amino acids. The V gene's germline CDR1 is SGHRS and CDR2 YFSETQ. V was clipped by 3 bases and J by 6 bases, with 6 bases between them. The CDR3 loop is CASSSINGYTF. As DNA, the CDR3 is TGCGCCAGCAGCTCTATAAATGGCTACACCTTC.

The chain recombines TRBV7-2 with TRBJ1-3, with D tentatively TRBD1 (6 bases). From germline, CDR1 is SGHTA and CDR2 FQGNSA. This CDR3 is built from 16 residues. V lost 1 base, J lost 2 bases, and 12 bases lay in between. The CDR3 nucleotides read TGTGCCAGCAGCTTAGACGGGGGGGCAGCTGGAAACACCATATATTTT. This codes for CASSLDGGAAGNTIYF.